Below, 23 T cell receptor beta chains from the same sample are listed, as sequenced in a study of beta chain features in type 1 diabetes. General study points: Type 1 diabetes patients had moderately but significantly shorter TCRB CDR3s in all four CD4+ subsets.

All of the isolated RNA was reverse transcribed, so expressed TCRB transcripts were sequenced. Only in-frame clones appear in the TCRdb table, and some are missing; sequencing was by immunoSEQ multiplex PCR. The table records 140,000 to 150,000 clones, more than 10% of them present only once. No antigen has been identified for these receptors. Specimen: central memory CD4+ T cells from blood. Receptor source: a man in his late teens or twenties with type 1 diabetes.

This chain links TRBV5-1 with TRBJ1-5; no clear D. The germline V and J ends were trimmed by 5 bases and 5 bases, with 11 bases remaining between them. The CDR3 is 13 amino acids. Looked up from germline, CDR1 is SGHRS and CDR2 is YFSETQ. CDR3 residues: CASRHGFDQPQHF. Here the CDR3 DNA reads TGCGCCAGCAGACATGGGTTTGATCAGCCCCAGCATTTT. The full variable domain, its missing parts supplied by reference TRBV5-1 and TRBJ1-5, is KAGVTQTPRYLIKTRGQQVTLSCSPISGHRSVSWYQQTPGQGLQFLFEYFSETQRNKGNFPGRFSGRQFSNSRSEMNVSTLELGDSALYLCASRHGFDQPQHFGDGTRLSIL.

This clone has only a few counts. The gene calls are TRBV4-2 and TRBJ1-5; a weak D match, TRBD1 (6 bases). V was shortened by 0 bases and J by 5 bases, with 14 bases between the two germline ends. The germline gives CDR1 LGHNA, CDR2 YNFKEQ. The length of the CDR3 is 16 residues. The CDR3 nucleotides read TGTGCCAGCAGCCAAGATTCGGCAGGGGCCCATCAGCCCCAGCATTTT. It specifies CASSQDSAGAHQPQHF.

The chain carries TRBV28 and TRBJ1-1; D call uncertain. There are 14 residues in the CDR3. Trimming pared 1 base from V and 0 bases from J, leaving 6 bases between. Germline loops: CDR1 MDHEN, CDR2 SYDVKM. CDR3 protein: CASSLSPMNTEAFF. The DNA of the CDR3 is TGTGCCAGCAGTTTATCCCCGATGAACACTGAAGCTTTCTTT. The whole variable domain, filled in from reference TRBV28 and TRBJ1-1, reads DVKVTQSSRYLVKRTGEKVFLECVQDMDHENMFWYRQDPGLGLRLIYFSYDVKMKEKGDIPEGYSVSREKKERFSLILESASTNQTSMYLCASSLSPMNTEAFFGQGTRLTVV.

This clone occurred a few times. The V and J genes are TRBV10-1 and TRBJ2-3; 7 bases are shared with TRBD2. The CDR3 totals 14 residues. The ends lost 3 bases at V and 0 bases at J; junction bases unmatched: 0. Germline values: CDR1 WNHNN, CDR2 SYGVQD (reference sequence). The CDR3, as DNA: TGCGCCAGCAGTGAAGCGGGGAGCACAGATACGCAGTATTTT. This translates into CASSEAGSTDTQYF.

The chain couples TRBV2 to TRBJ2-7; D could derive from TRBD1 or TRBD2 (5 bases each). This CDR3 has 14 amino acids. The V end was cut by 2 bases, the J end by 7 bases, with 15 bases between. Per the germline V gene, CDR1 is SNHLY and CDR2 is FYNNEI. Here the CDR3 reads CASSENRSGGEQYF. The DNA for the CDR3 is TGTGCCAGCAGTGAAAACAGGTCCGGCGGGGAGCAGTACTTC.

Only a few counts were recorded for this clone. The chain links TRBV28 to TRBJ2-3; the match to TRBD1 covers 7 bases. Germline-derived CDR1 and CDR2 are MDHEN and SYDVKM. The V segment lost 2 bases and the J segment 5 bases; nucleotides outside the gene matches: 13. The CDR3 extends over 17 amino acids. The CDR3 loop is CASSLTVGQRVEDTQYF. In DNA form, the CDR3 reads TGTGCCAGCAGTTTAACTGTGGGACAGAGAGTTGAAGATACGCAGTATTTT.

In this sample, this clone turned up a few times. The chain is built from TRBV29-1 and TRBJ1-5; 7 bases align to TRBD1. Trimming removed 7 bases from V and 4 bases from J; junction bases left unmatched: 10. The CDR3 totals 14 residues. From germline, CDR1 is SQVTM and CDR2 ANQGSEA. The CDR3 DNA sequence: TGCAGCGCAATAGACAGGGCCGGGAATCAGCCCCAGCATTTT. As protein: CSAIDRAGNQPQHF.

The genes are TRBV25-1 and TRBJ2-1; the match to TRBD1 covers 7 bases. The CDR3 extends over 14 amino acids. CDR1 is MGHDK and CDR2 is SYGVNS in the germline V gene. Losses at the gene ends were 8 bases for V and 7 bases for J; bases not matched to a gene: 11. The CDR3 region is CASEERGPANEQFF. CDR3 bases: TGTGCCAGCGAAGAAAGGGGGCCTGCTAATGAGCAGTTCTTC.

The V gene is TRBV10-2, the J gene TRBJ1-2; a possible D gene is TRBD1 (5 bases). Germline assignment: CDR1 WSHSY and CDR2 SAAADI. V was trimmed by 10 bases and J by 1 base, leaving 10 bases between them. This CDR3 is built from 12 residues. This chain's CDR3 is CATLGVNYGYTF. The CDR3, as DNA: TGCGCCACCCTAGGGGTTAACTATGGCTACACCTTC.

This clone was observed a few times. The CDR3 reads CASSSDRANTGELFF. The CDR3 DNA follows: TGTGCCAGCAGCTCCGACAGGGCGAACACCGGGGAGCTGTTTTTT. The chain uses TRBV5-4 and TRBJ2-2; 7 positions match TRBD1. The CDR3 is 15 amino acids. Unmatched junction bases numbered 2, after V lost 3 bases and J lost 0 bases. CDR1 SGHNT and CDR2 YYREEE come from the germline V gene (reference sequence).

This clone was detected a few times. The CDR3 DNA is TGTGCCAGCCGGAGGGAGACCCAGTACTTC. The encoded protein is CASRRETQYF. The V gene is TRBV10-3, the J gene TRBJ2-5; D may be TRBD2 (5 bases). The CDR3 is made up of 10 amino acids. The germline CDR1 and CDR2 sequences are ENHRY and SYGVKD. V was cut by 10 bases and J by 5 bases, with 8 bases left in between.

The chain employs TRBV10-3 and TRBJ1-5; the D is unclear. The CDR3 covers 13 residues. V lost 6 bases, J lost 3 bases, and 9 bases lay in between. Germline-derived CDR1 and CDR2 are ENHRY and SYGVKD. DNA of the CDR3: TGTGCCATCAGGGGCAGTCTCAATCAGCCCCAGCATTTT. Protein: CAIRGSLNQPQHF.

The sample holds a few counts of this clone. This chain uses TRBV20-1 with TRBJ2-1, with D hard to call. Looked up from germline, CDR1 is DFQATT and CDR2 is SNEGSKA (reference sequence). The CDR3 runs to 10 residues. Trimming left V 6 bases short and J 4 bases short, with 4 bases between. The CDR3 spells CSAKYNEQFF. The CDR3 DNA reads TGCAGTGCCAAATACAATGAGCAGTTCTTC.

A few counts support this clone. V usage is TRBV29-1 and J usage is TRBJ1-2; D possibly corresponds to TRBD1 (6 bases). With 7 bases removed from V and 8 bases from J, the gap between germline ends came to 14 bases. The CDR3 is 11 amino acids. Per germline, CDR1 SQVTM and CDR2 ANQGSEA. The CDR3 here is CSGQGTTGYTF. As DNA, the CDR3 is TGCAGCGGGCAGGGGACAACGGGCTACACCTTC.

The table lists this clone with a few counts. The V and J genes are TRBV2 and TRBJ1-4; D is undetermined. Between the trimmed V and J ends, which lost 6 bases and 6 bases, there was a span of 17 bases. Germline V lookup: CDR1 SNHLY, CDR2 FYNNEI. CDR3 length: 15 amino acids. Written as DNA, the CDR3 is TGTGCCAGCAGGGTCGAAGTAGGGCCGGATGAAAAACTGTTTTTT. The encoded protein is CASRVEVGPDEKLFF. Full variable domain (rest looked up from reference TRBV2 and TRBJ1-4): EPEVTQTPSHQVTQMGQEVILRCVPISNHLYFYWYRQILGQKVEFLVSFYNNEISEKSEIFDDQFSVERPDGSNFTLKIRSTKLEDSAMYFCASRVEVGPDEKLFFGSGTQLSVL.

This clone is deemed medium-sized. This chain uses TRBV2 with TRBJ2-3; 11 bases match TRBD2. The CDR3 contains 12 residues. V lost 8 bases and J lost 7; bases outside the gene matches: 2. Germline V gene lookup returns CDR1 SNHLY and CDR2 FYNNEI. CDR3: CASGTSGYTQYF. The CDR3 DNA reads TGTGCCAGCGGGACTAGCGGCTATACGCAGTATTTT.

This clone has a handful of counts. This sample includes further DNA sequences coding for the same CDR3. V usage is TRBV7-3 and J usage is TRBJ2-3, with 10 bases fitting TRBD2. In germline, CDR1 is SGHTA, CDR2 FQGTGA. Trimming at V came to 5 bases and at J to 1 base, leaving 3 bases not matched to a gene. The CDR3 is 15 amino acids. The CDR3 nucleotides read TGTGCCAGCAGCCTTGGGACTAGCGGCACAGATACGCAGTATTTT. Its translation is CASSLGTSGTDTQYF.

DNA for the CDR3: TGTGCCAGCAGCTTGGGACTAGCGGTT. Its translation is CASSLGLAV. V gene TRBV5-4 combines with J gene TRBJ2-7, with TRBD2 matching 9 bases. The V gene's germline CDR1 is SGHNT and CDR2 YYREEE (reference sequence). The CDR3 has 9 residues.

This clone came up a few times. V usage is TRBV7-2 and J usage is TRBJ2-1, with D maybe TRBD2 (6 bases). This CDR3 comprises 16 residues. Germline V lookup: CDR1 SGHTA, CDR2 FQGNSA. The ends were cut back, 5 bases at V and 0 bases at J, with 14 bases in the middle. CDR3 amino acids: CASSHRAGSSYNEQFF. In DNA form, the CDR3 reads TGTGCCAGCAGCCATAGGGCGGGGAGCTCCTACAATGAGCAGTTCTTC.

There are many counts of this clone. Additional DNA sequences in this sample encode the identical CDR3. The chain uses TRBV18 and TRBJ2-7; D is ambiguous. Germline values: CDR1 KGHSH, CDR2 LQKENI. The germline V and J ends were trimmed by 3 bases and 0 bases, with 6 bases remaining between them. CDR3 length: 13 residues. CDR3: CASSPGNSYEQYF. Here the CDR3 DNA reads TGTGCCAGCTCACCGGGAAACTCCTACGAGCAGTACTTC.

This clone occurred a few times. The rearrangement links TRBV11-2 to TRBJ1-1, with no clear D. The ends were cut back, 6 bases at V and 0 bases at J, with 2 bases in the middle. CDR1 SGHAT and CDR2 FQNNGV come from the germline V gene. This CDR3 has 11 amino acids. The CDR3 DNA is TGTGCCAGCAGGATGAACACTGAAGCTTTCTTT. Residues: CASRMNTEAFF. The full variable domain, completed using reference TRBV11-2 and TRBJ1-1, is EAGVAQSPRYKIIEKRQSVAFWCNPISGHATLYWYQQILGQGPKLLIQFQNNGVVDDSQLPKDRFSAERLKGVDSTLKIQPAKLEDSAVYLCASRMNTEAFFGQGTRLTVV.

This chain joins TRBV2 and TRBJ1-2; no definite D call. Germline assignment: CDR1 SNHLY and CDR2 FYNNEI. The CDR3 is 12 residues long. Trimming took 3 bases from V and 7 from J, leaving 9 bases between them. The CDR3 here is CASSETLFGYTF. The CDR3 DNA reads TGTGCCAGCAGTGAGACTTTATTTGGCTACACCTTC.

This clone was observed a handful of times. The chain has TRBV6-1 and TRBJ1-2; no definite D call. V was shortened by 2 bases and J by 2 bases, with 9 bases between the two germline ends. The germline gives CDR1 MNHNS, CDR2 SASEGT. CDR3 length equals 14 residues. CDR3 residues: CASSESGGNYGYTF. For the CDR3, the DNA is TGTGCCAGCAGTGAAAGCGGCGGGAACTATGGCTACACCTTC.